The 10 T cell receptor beta chains in this list originate from one sample, sequenced in a study of regulatory T cells. Study-level findings and limits: In CD3G-deficient patients, conventional CD4+ T cells were enriched for hydrophobic CDR3 residues at positions 6 and 7.

Primers: 52 TRBV forward and 13 TRBJ reverse. Using immunoSEQ multiplex PCR, the repertoire was profiled, and TCRdb retains in-frame clones only, with some absent. The sample carries about 23,000 clones, 70% to 90% recorded once. The antigens of these receptors remain unknown. The sequencing input was conventional CD4+ T cells sorted from blood. The receptors were gathered from a child under 18 with CD3G deficiency.

The CDR3 loop is CASSLGTGGTQYF. DNA for the CDR3: TGTGCCAGCAGCTTAGGGACCGGGGGGACCCAGTACTTC. This chain uses TRBV7-8 with TRBJ2-5; weak D call: TRBD2 (6 bases). The CDR3 consists of 13 residues. Germline loops: CDR1 SGHVS, CDR2 FQNEAQ. Trimming took 1 base from V and 7 from J, leaving 10 bases between them.

J is TRBJ2-7 and V is TRBV28; no clear D. CDR3 size: 12 residues. The germline gives CDR1 MDHEN, CDR2 SYDVKM. Trimming pared 5 bases from V and 2 bases from J, leaving 7 bases between. CDR3 nucleotide sequence: TGTGCCAGCAGTACGAATGCCTACGAGCAGTACTTC. Protein: CASSTNAYEQYF.

The chain has TRBV28 and TRBJ1-2; 8 positions agree with TRBD1. The CDR3 runs to 18 residues. Trimming took 7 bases from V and 0 from J; bases not matched to a gene: 16. Germline values: CDR1 MDHEN, CDR2 SYDVKM. The CDR3 sequence is CASTQGYAGGLANYGYTF. The CDR3 nucleotides read TGTGCCAGCACCCAAGGGTATGCAGGGGGCCTCGCTAACTATGGCTACACCTTC.

This clone was seen just once. V gene TRBV7-2 combines with J gene TRBJ2-5; the D is unclear. The J call may be mistaken, given a closer DNA end match to TRBJ2-7. The CDR3 covers 13 residues. Per the germline V gene, CDR1 is SGHTA and CDR2 is FQGNSA. The CDR3 bases are TGTGCCAGCAGCTCCCGCAGCTACTCCGAGCAGTACTTC. The encoded protein is CASSSRSYSEQYF.

The chain links TRBV28 to TRBJ2-1, with 7 bases that match TRBD2. Germline values: CDR1 MDHEN, CDR2 SYDVKM. The length of the CDR3 is 17 residues. Trimming cost V 4 bases and J 6 bases; bases outside gene matches: 15. CDR3 protein: CASSSQFAGVFSNEQFF. The CDR3 DNA reads TGTGCCAGCAGTTCCCAGTTCGCGGGAGTATTTAGCAATGAGCAGTTCTTC.

In this sample, this clone turned up once. The V call is TRBV7-8, the J call TRBJ2-1, with 7 bases matching TRBD2. The CDR3 loop spans 15 amino acids. CDR1 and CDR2 (germline): SGHVS, FQNEAQ. V was clipped by 1 base and J by 4 bases; unmatched bases: 4. CDR3 sequence (DNA): TGTGCCAGCAGCTTAGGGGAGGGCCTATACAATGAGCAGTTCTTC. It yields the protein CASSLGEGLYNEQFF.

The chain employs TRBV6-1 and TRBJ1-2; the match to TRBD1 covers 8 bases. CDR1 and CDR2 (germline): MNHNS, SASEGT. The CDR3 extends over 13 amino acids. Trimming took 3 bases from V and 7 from J; bases not matched to a gene: 4. The CDR3 DNA is TGTGCCAGCAGTGAGCCGACAGGGGCTGGCTACACCTTC. Residues: CASSEPTGAGYTF.

The rearrangement joins TRBV21-1 to TRBJ1-1; TRBD1, the table's D call, lacks a check against the DNA. TRBV21-1 is marked as a pseudogene. There are 12 residues in the CDR3. CDR3 coding DNA: TGTGCCAGCAGCAAAGAGGGGGATGAAGCTTTCTTT. It specifies CASSKEGDEAFF.

V and J are TRBV28 and TRBJ1-1; 8 bases match TRBD1. V was clipped by 6 bases and J by 4 bases; unmatched bases: 10. Germline V gene lookup returns CDR1 MDHEN and CDR2 SYDVKM. The length of the CDR3 is 15 residues. CDR3 amino acids: CASSLLQGVSTEAFF. In DNA, the CDR3 is TGTGCCAGCAGCTTACTACAGGGGGTGAGCACTGAAGCTTTCTTT.

This clone has more than one count but fewer than ten. J is TRBJ2-7 and V is TRBV5-5; TRBD1 matches at 8 bases. Trimming took 4 bases from V and 3 from J; bases not matched to a gene: 3. The CDR3 is 13 amino acids. Looked up from germline, CDR1 is SGHKS and CDR2 is YYEKEE (reference sequence). The chain's CDR3 is CASSPDRGYEQYF. The CDR3 nucleotides read TGTGCCAGCAGCCCTGACAGGGGCTACGAGCAGTACTTC. Variable domain in full (rest from reference TRBV5-5 and TRBJ2-7): DAGVTQSPTHLIKTRGQQVTLRCSPISGHKSVSWYQQVLGQGPQFIFQYYEKEERGRGNFPDRFSARQFPNYSSELNVNALLLGDSALYLCASSPDRGYEQYFGPGTRLTVT.